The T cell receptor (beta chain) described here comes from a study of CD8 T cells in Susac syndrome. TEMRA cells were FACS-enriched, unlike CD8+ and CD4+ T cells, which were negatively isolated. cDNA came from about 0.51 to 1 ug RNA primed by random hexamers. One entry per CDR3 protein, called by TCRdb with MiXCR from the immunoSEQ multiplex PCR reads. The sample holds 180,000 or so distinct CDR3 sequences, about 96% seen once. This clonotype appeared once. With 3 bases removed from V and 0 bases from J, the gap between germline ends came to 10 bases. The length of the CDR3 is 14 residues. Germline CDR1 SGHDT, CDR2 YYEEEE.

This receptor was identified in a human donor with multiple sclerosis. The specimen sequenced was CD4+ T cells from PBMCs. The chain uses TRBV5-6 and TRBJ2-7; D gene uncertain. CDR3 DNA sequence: TGTGCCAGCAGCTCCACCTGGGCCTCCTACGAGCAGTACTTC. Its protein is CASSSTWASYEQYF.